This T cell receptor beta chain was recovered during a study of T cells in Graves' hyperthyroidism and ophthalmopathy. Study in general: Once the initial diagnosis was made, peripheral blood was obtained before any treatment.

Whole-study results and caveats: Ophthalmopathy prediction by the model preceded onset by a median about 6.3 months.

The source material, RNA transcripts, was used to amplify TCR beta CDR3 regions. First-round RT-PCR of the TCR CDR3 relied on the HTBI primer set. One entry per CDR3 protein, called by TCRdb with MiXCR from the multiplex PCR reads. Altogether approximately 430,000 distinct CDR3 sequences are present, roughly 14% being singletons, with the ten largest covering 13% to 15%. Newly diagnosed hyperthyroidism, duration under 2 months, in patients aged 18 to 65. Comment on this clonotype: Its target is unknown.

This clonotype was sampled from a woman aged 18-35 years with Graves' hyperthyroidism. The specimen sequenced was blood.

CDR3 loop: CASSLSRGSNEKLFF. DNA for the CDR3: TGTGCCAGCAGCCTCAGCCGGGGTTCTAATGAAAAACTGTTTTTT. V usage is TRBV4-2 and J usage is TRBJ1-4; D is unclear. CDR1 is LGHNA and CDR2 is YNFKEQ in the germline V gene. The V end lost 4 bases, the J end lost 3 bases, and 12 bases lay between the germline ends. The CDR3 length is 15 residues.